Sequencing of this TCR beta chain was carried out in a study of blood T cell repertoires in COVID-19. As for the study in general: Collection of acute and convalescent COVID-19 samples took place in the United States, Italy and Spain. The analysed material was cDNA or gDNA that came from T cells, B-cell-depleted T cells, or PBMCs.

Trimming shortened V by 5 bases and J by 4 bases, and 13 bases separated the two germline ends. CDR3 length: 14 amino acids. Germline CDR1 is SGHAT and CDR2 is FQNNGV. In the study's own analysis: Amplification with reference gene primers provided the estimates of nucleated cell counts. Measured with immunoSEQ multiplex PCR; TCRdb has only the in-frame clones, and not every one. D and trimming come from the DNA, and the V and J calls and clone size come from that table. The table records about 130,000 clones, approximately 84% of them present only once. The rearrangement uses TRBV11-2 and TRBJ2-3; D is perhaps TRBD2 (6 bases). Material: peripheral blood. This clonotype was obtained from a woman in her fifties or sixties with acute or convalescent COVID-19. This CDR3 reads CASSQDPGADTQYF. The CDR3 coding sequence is TGTGCCAGCAGCCAGGACCCGGGGGCAGATACGCAGTATTTT.